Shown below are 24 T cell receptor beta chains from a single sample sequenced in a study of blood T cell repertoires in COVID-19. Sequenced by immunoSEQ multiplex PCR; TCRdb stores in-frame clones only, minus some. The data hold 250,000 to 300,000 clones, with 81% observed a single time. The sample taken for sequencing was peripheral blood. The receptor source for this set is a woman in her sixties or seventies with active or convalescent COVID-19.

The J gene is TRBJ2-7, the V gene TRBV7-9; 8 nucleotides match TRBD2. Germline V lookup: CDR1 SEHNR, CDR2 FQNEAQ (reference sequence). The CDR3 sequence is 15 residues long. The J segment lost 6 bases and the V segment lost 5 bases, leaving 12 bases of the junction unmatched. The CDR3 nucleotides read TGTGCCAGCAGCCCCACCCCCGGGGGGGCCGTCGAGCAGTACTTC. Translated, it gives CASSPTPGGAVEQYF.

This CDR3 is CASSSQEATGELFF. DNA of the CDR3: TGTGCCAGCAGCTCACAAGAGGCCACCGGGGAGCTGTTTTTT. The rearrangement joins TRBV7-3 to TRBJ2-2; D gene unclear. Germline V gene sequence: CDR1 SGHTA, CDR2 FQGTGA. The CDR3 contains 14 residues. Trimming shortened V by 4 bases and J by 4 bases, and 10 bases separated the two germline ends.

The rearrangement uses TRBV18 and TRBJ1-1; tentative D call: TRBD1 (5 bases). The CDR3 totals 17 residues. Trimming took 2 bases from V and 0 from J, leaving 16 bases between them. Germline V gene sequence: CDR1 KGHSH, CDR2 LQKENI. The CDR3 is CASSPSGRGRLNTEAFF. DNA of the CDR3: TGTGCCAGCTCACCAAGCGGTCGGGGGAGGTTGAACACTGAAGCTTTCTTT.

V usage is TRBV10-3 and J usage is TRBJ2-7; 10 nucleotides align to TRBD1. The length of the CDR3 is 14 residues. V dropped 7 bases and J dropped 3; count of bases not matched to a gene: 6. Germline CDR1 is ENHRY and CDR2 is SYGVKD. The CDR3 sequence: CAINPGTGDYEQYF. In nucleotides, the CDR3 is TGTGCCATCAACCCAGGGACAGGGGACTACGAGCAGTACTTC.

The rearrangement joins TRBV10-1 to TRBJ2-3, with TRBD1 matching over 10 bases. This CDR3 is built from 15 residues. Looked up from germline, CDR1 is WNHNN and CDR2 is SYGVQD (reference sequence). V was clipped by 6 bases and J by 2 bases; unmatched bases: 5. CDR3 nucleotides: TGCGCCAGCAGCGGGGGACAGGGGAACACAGATACGCAGTATTTT. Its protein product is CASSGGQGNTDTQYF.

CDR3 protein: CASSQGTSGFQETQYF. The CDR3 bases are TGTGCCAGCAGCCAAGGGACTAGCGGCTTCCAAGAGACCCAGTACTTC. The chain employs TRBV7-3 and TRBJ2-5; 11 bases agree with TRBD2. V gave up 5 bases and J gave up 1 base; unmatched junction bases: 6. Germline V gene data show CDR1 as SGHTA and CDR2 as FQGTGA. CDR3 length equals 16 residues.

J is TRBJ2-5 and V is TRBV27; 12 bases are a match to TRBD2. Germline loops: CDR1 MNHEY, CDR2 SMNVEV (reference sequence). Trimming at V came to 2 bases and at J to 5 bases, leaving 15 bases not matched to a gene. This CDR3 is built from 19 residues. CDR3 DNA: TGTGCCAGCAGTTTAACAGGGCTAGCGGGGGGGCCTAGTCAGGAGACCCAGTACTTC. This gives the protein CASSLTGLAGGPSQETQYF.

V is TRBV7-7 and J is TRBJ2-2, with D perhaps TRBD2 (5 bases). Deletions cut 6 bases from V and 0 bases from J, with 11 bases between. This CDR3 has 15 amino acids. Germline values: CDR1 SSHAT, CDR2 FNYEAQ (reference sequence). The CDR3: CASRDDYSNTGELFF. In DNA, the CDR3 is TGTGCCAGCAGGGACGACTATTCGAACACCGGGGAGCTGTTTTTT.

CDR3 loop: CASTRGGAQNIQYF. CDR3 DNA sequence: TGTGCCAGCACACGCGGGGGGGCCCAGAACATTCAGTACTTC. V gene TRBV6-6 combines with J gene TRBJ2-4; 9 bases line up with TRBD2. The CDR3 length is 14 residues. Germline lookup yields CDR1 MNHNY and CDR2 SVGAGI (reference sequence). V lost 7 bases to trimming and J lost 7 bases; unmatched junction nucleotides: 8.

The CDR3 spells CASSYPRASEQYF. In nucleotides, the CDR3 is TGTGCCAGCAGTTACCCCAGGGCATCCGAGCAGTACTTC. This rearrangement joins TRBV6-5 to TRBJ2-7, with D perhaps matching TRBD1 (5 bases). Germline V CDR1 and CDR2: MNHEY, SVGAGI. Trimming pared 2 bases from V and 6 bases from J, leaving 11 bases between. The CDR3 totals 13 residues.

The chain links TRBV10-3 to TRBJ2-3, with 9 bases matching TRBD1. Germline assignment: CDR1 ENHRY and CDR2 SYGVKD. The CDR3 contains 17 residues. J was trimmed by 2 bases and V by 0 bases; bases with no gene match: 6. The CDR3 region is CAISESLTGGVTDTQYF. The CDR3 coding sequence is TGTGCCATCAGTGAGTCCCTCACAGGGGGCGTCACAGATACGCAGTATTTT.

The CDR3: CATYNPGTGVETQYF. As DNA, the CDR3 is TGTGCCACATATAATCCCGGGACAGGGGTAGAGACCCAGTACTTC. The chain couples TRBV15 to TRBJ2-5; TRBD1 agrees at 10 bases. Germline V lookup: CDR1 LNHNV, CDR2 YYDKDF (reference sequence). V lost 9 bases and J lost 4; bases outside the gene matches: 11. This CDR3 contains 15 residues.

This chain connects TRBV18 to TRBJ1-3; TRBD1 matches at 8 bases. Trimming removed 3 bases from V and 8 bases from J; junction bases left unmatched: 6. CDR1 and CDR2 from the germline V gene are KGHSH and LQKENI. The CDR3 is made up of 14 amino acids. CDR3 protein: CASSPTDRVYTIYF. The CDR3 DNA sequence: TGTGCCAGCTCACCGACGGACAGGGTGTACACCATATATTTT.

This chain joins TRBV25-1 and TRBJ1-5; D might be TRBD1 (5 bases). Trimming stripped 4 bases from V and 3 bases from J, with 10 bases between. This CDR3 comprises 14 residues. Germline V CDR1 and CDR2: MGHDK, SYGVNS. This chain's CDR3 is CASSGLGANQPQHF. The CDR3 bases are TGTGCCAGCAGTGGGCTAGGGGCCAATCAGCCCCAGCATTTT.

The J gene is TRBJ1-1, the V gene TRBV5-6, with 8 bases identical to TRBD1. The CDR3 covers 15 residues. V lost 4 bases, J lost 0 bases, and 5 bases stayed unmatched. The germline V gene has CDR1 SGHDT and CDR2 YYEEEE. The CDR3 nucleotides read TGTGCCAGCAGCGCCGGACAGGGTTTGAACACTGAAGCTTTCTTT. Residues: CASSAGQGLNTEAFF.

CDR3 loop: CASSESGTGLVGYTF. The CDR3 DNA follows: TGTGCCAGCAGTGAGTCCGGGACAGGCCTCGTTGGCTACACCTTC. The V and J genes are TRBV2 and TRBJ1-2, with 8 bases aligning to TRBD1. Germline assignment: CDR1 SNHLY and CDR2 FYNNEI. The ends lost 3 bases at V and 7 bases at J; junction bases unmatched: 10. The CDR3 contains 15 residues.

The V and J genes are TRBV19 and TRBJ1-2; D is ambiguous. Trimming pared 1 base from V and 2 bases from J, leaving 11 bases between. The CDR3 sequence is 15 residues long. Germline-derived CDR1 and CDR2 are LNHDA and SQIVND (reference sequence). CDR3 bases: TGTGCCAGTAGTATAGCCGGGTCGGGGAACTATGGCTACACCTTC. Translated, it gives CASSIAGSGNYGYTF.

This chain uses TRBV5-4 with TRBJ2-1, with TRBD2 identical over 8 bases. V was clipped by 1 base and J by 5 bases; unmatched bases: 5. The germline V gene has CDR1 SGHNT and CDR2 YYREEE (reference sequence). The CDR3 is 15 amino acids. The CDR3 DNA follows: TGTGCCAGCAGCTTGCGCGGGGGGCCCGACAATGAGCAGTTCTTC. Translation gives CASSLRGGPDNEQFF. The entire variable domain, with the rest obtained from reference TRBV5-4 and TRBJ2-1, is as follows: ETGVTQSPTHLIKTRGQQVTLRCSSQSGHNTVSWYQQALGQGPQFIFQYYREEENGRGNFPPRFSGLQFPNYSSELNVNALELDDSALYLCASSLRGGPDNEQFFGPGTRLTVL.

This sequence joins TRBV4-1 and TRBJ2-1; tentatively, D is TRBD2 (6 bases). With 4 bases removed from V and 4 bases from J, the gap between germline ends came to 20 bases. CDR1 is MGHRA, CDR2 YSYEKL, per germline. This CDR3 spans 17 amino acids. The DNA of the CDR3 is TGCGCCAGCAGCCGTTACTGGACTATTCTTCGATACAATGAGCAGTTCTTC. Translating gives CASSRYWTILRYNEQFF.

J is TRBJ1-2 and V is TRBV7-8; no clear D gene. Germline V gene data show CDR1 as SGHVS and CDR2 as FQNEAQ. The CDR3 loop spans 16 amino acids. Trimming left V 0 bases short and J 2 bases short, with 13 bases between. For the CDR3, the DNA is TGTGCCAGCAGCTTAGCAGGAGGGAGAGGGAACTATGGCTACACCTTC. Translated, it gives CASSLAGGRGNYGYTF.

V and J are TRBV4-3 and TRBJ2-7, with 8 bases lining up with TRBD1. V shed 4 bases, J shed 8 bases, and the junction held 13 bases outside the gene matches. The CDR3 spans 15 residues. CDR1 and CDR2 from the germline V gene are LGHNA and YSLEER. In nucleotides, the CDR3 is TGCGCCAGCAGCCTAAGCAGGACAGGGAGGCGAAAGCAGTACTTC. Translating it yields CASSLSRTGRRKQYF.

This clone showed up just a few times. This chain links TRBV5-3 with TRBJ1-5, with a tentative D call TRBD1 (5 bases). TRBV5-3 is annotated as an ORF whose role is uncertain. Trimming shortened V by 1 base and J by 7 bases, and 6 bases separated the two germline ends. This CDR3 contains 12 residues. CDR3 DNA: TGTGCCAGAAGCTTGAAGGGGCAGCCCCAGCATTTT. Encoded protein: CARSLKGQPQHF.

For the CDR3, the DNA is TGCGCCAGCAGCCGGAGGGCGATTAGCGGGTTTGGCACAGATACGCAGTATTTT. Its translation is CASSRRAISGFGTDTQYF. This sequence joins TRBV4-3 and TRBJ2-3; 7 nucleotides match TRBD2. This CDR3 has 18 residues. Germline V gives CDR1 LGHNA, CDR2 YSLEER. The ends lost 4 bases at V and 1 base at J; junction bases unmatched: 14.

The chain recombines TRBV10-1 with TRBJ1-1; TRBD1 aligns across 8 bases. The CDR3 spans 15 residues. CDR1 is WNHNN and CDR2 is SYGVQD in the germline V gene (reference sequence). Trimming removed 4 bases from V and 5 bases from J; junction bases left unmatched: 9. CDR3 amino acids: CASSVTQGVRTEAFF. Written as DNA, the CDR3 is TGCGCCAGCAGTGTAACACAGGGGGTGAGAACTGAAGCTTTCTTT.